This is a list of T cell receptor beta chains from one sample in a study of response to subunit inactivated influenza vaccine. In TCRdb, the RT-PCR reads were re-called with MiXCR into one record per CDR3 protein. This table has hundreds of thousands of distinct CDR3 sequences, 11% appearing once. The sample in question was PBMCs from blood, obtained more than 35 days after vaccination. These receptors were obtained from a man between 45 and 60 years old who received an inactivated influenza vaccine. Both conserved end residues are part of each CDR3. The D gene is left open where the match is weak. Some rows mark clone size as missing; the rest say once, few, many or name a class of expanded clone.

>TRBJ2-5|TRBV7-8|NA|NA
TGTGCCAGCCAAACAGGAGCTCAAGAGACCCAGTACTTC
CASQTGAQETQYF
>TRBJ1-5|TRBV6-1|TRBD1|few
TGTGCCAGCAGTGATTGGGACAGGGCAAATCAGCCCCAGCATTTT
CASSDWDRANQPQHF
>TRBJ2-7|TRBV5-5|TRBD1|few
TGTGCCAGCAGCTTTGGACAGGGCGAGCAGTACTTC
CASSFGQGEQYF
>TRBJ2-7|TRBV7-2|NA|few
TGTGCCAGCAGCTTAGTGGCCGGATTCTCCTACGAGCAGTACTTC
CASSLVAGFSYEQYF
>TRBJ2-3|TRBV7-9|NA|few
TGTGCCAGCAGCTTGGTCGACGGCCCGAGCACAGATACGCAGTATTTT
CASSLVDGPSTDTQYF
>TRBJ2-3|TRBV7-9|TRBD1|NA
TGTGCCAGCAGCCGAGGACAGGGTGGGTCACGGTCAGATACGCAGTATTTT
CASSRGQGGSRSDTQYF
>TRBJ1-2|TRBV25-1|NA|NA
TGTGCCAGCAGTGACAGGGCAGGAGACACCTTC
CASSDRAGDTF
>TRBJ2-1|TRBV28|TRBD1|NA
TGTGCCAGCAGCCGGACAGGGTTTCGTTTCAATGAGCAGTTCTTC
CASSRTGFRFNEQFF
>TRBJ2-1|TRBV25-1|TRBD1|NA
TGTGCCAGCAGTGACGCCGGGACAGGGTTGAATGAGCAGTTCTTC
CASSDAGTGLNEQFF
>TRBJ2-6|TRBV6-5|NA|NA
TGTGCCAGCAGTTCGACAGGGAGGGGCAACGTCCTGACTTTC
CASSSTGRGNVLTF
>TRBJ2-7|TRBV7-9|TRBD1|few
TGTGCCAGCAGCTGGGACAGGGAATTGGGCGAGCAGTACTTC
CASSWDRELGEQYF
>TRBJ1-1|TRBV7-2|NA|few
TGTGCCAGCAGCTTAGGGCTGGCTGAAGCTTTCTTT
CASSLGLAEAFF
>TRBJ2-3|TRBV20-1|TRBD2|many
TGCAGTGCTAAGGGACTAGCGGGCACAGATACGCAGTATTTT
CSAKGLAGTDTQYF
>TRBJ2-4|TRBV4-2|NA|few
TGTGCCAGCAGCCAAGAGGGTACGCTTTGGGGCAGCCAAAACATTCAGTACTTC
CASSQEGTLWGSQNIQYF
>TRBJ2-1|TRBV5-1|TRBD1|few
TGCGCCAGCAGCTTGGAAACAGGGGTGGGGAATGAGCAGTTCTTC
CASSLETGVGNEQFF
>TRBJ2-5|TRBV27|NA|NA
TGTGCCAGCAGCTCTCGGTGGGGGGCAAGTCAAGAGACCCAGTACTTC
CASSSRWGASQETQYF
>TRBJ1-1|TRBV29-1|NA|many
TGCAGCGCCCGGGGCAGGGGAGACACTGAAGCTTTCTTT
CSARGRGDTEAFF
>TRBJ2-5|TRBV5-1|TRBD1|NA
TGCGCCAGCAGCTTGGCGACAGGGCCGACGGAGACCCAGTACTTC
CASSLATGPTETQYF
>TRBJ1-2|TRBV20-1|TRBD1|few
TGCAGTGCTACGGGACAGTATGGCTACACCTTC
CSATGQYGYTF
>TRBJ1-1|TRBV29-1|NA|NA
TGCAGCGTTGATTCGGGGGTCACTGAAGCTTTCTTT
CSVDSGVTEAFF
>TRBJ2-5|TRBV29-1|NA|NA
TGCAGCGCCCGAAGCGGGACAGCACAAGAGACCCAGTACTTC
CSARSGTAQETQYF
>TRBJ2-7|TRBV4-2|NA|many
TGTGCCAGCAGCCAAGATGCCTACGAGCAGTACTTC
CASSQDAYEQYF
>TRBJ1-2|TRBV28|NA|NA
TGTGCCAGCAGTTTTGACTTGGGTGACTATGGCTACACCTTC
CASSFDLGDYGYTF
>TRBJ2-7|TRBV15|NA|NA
TGTGCCACCAGCAGATTAGGGGGTGAGCAGTACTTC
CATSRLGGEQYF
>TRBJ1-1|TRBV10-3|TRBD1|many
TGTGCCATCAGCGAAAGACAGGGGGCTGGGGAGGCTTTCTTT
CAISERQGAGEAFF
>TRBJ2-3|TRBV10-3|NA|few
TGTGCCATCAAAGGGACCTCCACAGATACGCAGTATTTT
CAIKGTSTDTQYF
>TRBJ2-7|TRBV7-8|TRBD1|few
TGTGCCAGCAGCTTAGCCCCGGGACAGGGGGGCTCCTACGAGCAGTACTTC
CASSLAPGQGGSYEQYF
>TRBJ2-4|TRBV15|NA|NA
TGTGCCACCAGCAGAGAGATCGGCTTACTAGCCAAAAACATTCAGTACTTC
CATSREIGLLAKNIQYF
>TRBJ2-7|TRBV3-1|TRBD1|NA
TGTGCCAGCAGCCAGGGACCGACAGGGGCCTACGAGCAGTACTTC
CASSQGPTGAYEQYF
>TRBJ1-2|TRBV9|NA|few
TGTGCCAGCAGCGTGTCGACAGGAACTAACTATGGCTACACCTTC
CASSVSTGTNYGYTF
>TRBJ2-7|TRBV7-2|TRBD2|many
TGTGCCAGCAGCCCGGGGGGCTACGAGCAGTACTTC
CASSPGGYEQYF
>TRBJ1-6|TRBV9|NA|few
TGTGCCAGCAGCGTACAGCCGTCAAATTCACCCCTCCACTTT
CASSVQPSNSPLHF
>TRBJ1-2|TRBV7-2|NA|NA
TGTGCCAGCAGCTCGGGGGGTCTGGGGACCTATGGCTACACCTTC
CASSSGGLGTYGYTF
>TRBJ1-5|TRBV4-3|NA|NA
TGCGCCAGCAGCCAAGAAAGTCCGGGGGTAGGGCCCCAGCATTTT
CASSQESPGVGPQHF
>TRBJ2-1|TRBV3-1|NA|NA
TGTGCCAGCAGCCAAGTTCGTTATTACAATGAGCAGTTCTTC
CASSQVRYYNEQFF
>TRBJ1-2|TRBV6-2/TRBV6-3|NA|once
TGTGCCAGCAACGTGGGTTCGTATGGCTACACCTTC
CASNVGSYGYTF
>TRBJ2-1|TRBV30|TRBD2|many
TGTGCCTTACGGACTAGCGGGAGGCCCCCCTCCTACAATGAGCAGTTCTTC
CALRTSGRPPSYNEQFF
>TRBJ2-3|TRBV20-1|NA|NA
TGCAGTGCTAGAGCCGGGACGGAAAATACGCAGTATTTT
CSARAGTENTQYF
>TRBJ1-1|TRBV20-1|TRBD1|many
TGCAGTGCTATATCAGGGGGATTGAACACTGAAGCTTTCTTT
CSAISGGLNTEAFF
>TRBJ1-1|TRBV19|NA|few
TGTGCCAGTAGGACACGACAGGACAAAAACACTGAAGCTTTCTTT
CASRTRQDKNTEAFF
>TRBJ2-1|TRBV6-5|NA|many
TGTGCCAGCAGTTACTCTAACATTTACAATGAGCAGTTCTTC
CASSYSNIYNEQFF
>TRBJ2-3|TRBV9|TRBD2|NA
TGTGCCAGCAGCCCAAGACTAGCGGGAGCCTCAGATACGCAGTATTTT
CASSPRLAGASDTQYF
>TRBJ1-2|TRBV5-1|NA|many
TGCGCCAGCAGCCTCGGGAGTCATTATGGCTACACCTTC
CASSLGSHYGYTF
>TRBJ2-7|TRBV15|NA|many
TGTGCCACCAGCAGTTTTGAGGGTCCCCACGAGCAGTACTTC
CATSSFEGPHEQYF
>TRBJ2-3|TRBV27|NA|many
TGTGCCAGCAGTTTACAGGGAGGTACAGATACGCAGTATTTT
CASSLQGGTDTQYF
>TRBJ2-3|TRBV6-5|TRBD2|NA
TGTGCCAGCAGTTTGACTAGCGGATCGAACACAGATACGCAGTATTTT
CASSLTSGSNTDTQYF
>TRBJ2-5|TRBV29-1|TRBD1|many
TGCAGCCCCCCGGGACAGTGTGAGGAGACCCAGTACTTC
CSPPGQCEETQYF
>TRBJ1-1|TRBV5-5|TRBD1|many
TGTGCCAGCAGCTTGTTCGGGACAGGGTCCACTGAAGCTTTCTTT
CASSLFGTGSTEAFF
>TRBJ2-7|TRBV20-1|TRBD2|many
TGCAGTGCTAGAGGAGGAAGACTAGCGGGCTACGAGCAGTACTTC
CSARGGRLAGYEQYF
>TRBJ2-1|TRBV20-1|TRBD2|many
TGCAGTGCCCCCCCGGGGGGACGAGACAATGAGCAGTTCTTC
CSAPPGGRDNEQFF
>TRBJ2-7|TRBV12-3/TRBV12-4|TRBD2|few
TGTGCCAGCATGATTAGCGGGACTTCCTACGAGCAGTACTTC
CASMISGTSYEQYF
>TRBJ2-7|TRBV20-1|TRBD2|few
TGCAGTGCTAACCTCCTGGGACTAGCGGCCCCCTACGAGCAGTACTTC
CSANLLGLAAPYEQYF
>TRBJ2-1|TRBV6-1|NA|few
TGTGCCAGCAGGGCCGGGACGGCCAACAATGAGCAGTTCTTC
CASRAGTANNEQFF
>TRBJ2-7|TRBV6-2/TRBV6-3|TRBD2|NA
TGTGCCAGCAGTTTACGTGGCGGGAGGTCCTACGAGCAGTACTTC
CASSLRGGRSYEQYF